The source of this TCR beta chain is a study of blood T cell repertoires in COVID-19. Study background: The United States, Italy and Spain were the sources of the acute and convalescent COVID-19 samples.

The CDR3 consists of 18 residues. CDR1 and CDR2 (germline): MNHNS, SASEGT. Trimming cost V 4 bases and J 0 bases; bases outside gene matches: 6. Assay: immunoSEQ multiplex PCR; the TCRdb copy retains only in-frame clones and omits some. This sample has around 200,000 clones, with around 82% found just once. V is TRBV6-1 and J is TRBJ2-2, with 12 bases identical to TRBD2. Sequenced: peripheral blood. This sequence originates from a man aged 50-59 years with active or convalescent COVID-19. Here the CDR3 DNA reads TGTGCCAGCAGTGCCATCCTAGCGGGAGGGACGAACACCGGGGAGCTGTTTTTT. Its protein is CASSAILAGGTNTGELFF.